These 13 T cell receptor beta chains share one sample of origin, sequenced in a study of identical twins (dated by TCRdb to the mid-2010s). The library was built by means of 5' RACE. Sequencing was performed on an Illumina HiSeq 2000. TCRdb reworked the public reads: Q25 trimming with fastp, MiXCR clone assembly, productive beta chains retained. Here each entry gathers all rows of one CDR3 protein and keeps the most common genes and DNA. The sample table records around 530,000 distinct CDR3 sequences; nearly 15% of these occur just once. Less than 0.5% of the sample is held by the ten biggest clonotypes. In addition, the sample was reused for a study of yellow fever vaccine responses in identical twins.

Material for sequencing was CD4+ T cells sorted from blood. These receptors all stem from a woman under 30 in good health.

The chain employs TRBV15 and TRBJ2-1, with 11 bases matching TRBD2. J was trimmed by 4 bases and V by 4 bases; bases with no gene match: 3. The CDR3 has 15 amino acids. Germline V gives CDR1 LNHNV, CDR2 YYDKDF (reference sequence). The CDR3 DNA follows: TGTGCCACCAGCATGGGACTAGCGGTATACAATGAGCAGTTCTTC. Amino acids: CATSMGLAVYNEQFF.

A few counts support this clonotype. J is TRBJ2-3 and V is TRBV5-5, with D possibly TRBD2 on 5 matching bases. Germline V CDR1 and CDR2: SGHKS, YYEKEE (reference sequence). V lost 0 bases to trimming and J lost 0 bases, with 17 bases between them. The CDR3 totals 18 residues. CDR3: CASSLDRPGRTSTDTQYF. In nucleotides, the CDR3 is TGTGCCAGCAGCTTGGATAGACCTGGGAGAACTAGCACAGATACGCAGTATTTT.

The chain links TRBV2 to TRBJ2-7; 7 nucleotides align to TRBD2. With V trimmed by 2 bases and J by 4 bases, 5 bases remained unmatched. CDR1 and CDR2 (germline): SNHLY, FYNNEI. CDR3 size: 14 residues. Here the CDR3 DNA reads TGTGCCAGCAGTGAATGGACTAGGCCTTACGAGCAGTACGTC. Residues: CASSEWTRPYEQYV.

This chain joins TRBV12-3 or TRBV12-4 and TRBJ1-4, with 7 bases lining up with TRBD1. V dropped 6 bases and J dropped 5; count of bases not matched to a gene: 6. There are 14 residues in the CDR3. The CDR3 sequence: CASRAGTENEKLFF. In nucleotides, the CDR3 is TGTGCCAGCAGGGCCGGGACAGAAAATGAAAAACTGTTTTTT.

The chain uses TRBV6-2 or TRBV6-3 and TRBJ2-3; D possibly corresponds to TRBD2 (6 bases). V lost 4 bases, J lost 1 base, and 21 bases lay in between. Germline CDR1 MNHEY, CDR2 SVGEGT. CDR3 length: 18 residues. CDR3 DNA: TGTGCCAGCAGTTCCCGGACTATAGGGCCCGGTGGCACAGATACGCAGTATTTT. Its protein is CASSSRTIGPGGTDTQYF.

The gene calls are TRBV5-5 and TRBJ1-5; D is perhaps TRBD1 (5 bases). V lost 5 bases, J lost 0 bases, and 12 bases lay in between. The CDR3 has 15 residues. Germline V gene sequence: CDR1 SGHKS, CDR2 YYEKEE (reference sequence). This CDR3 is CASSPRGTSNQPQHF. The DNA of the CDR3 is TGTGCCAGCAGTCCCCGGGGGACTAGCAATCAGCCCCAGCATTTT. Drawing the rest from reference TRBV5-5 and TRBJ1-5, the complete variable domain is DAGVTQSPTHLIKTRGQQVTLRCSPISGHKSVSWYQQVLGQGPQFIFQYYEKEERGRGNFPDRFSARQFPNYSSELNVNALLLGDSALYLCASSPRGTSNQPQHFGDGTRLSIL.

This sequence joins TRBV12-3 or TRBV12-4 and TRBJ1-4; maybe TRBD1 (6 bases). Trimming removed 6 bases at V and 4 bases at J, with 12 bases between. This CDR3 spans 14 amino acids. The CDR3 loop is CASSQDSVNEKLFF. In DNA, the CDR3 is TGTGCCAGCAGCCAGGACAGCGTTAATGAAAAACTGTTTTTT.

The rearrangement uses TRBV9 and TRBJ2-5, with D hard to call. CDR3 size: 14 residues. The V gene's germline CDR1 is SGDLS and CDR2 YYNGEE. V was shortened by 0 bases and J by 1 base, with 7 bases between the two germline ends. The CDR3 bases are TGTGCCAGCAGCGTAGGCCAGTCCCAAGAGACCCAGTACTTC. Its translation is CASSVGQSQETQYF.

This clonotype was seen a handful of times. V and J are TRBV3-1 and TRBJ2-6; D may be TRBD1 (7 bases). CDR3 length: 16 amino acids. The V and J ends lost 0 bases and 2 bases respectively, with 8 bases between them. CDR1 is LGHDT, CDR2 YNNKEL, per germline (reference sequence). The CDR3 loop is CASSQDRGAGANVLTF. CDR3 coding DNA: TGTGCCAGCAGCCAAGACAGGGGGGCTGGGGCCAACGTCCTGACTTTC.

This clonotype was seen more than once but under ten times. The chain employs TRBV10-3 and TRBJ1-1; D is unclear. The V end lost 2 bases, the J end lost 1 base, and 5 bases lay between the germline ends. This CDR3 is built from 13 residues. CDR1 is ENHRY and CDR2 is SYGVKD in the germline V gene. In DNA, the CDR3 is TGTGCCATCAGTGAGACAGAGAACACTGAAGCTTTCTTT. Translating it yields CAISETENTEAFF.

The J gene is TRBJ2-3, the V gene TRBV2, with a possible D match to TRBD1 (6 bases). V lost 8 bases, J lost 1 base, and 13 bases lay in between. The CDR3 spans 14 residues. Germline loops: CDR1 SNHLY, CDR2 FYNNEI. CDR3 DNA: TGTGCCAGCCAAACAGGGATACGCACAGATACGCAGTATTTT. Protein product: CASQTGIRTDTQYF.

The chain recombines TRBV5-1 with TRBJ1-1; possibly TRBD1 for D (6 bases). This CDR3 comprises 15 residues. Germline V gene sequence: CDR1 SGHRS, CDR2 YFSETQ. The ends were cut back, 0 bases at V and 5 bases at J, with 14 bases in the middle. The CDR3 is CASSLGVTGITEAFF. DNA of the CDR3: TGCGCCAGCAGCTTGGGGGTCACAGGGATAACTGAAGCTTTCTTT.

The genes are TRBV7-3 and TRBJ2-3; 8 bases agree with TRBD2. The CDR3 runs 17 residues. Germline CDR1 reads SGHTA; CDR2 reads FQGTGA. V dropped 5 bases and J dropped 3; count of bases not matched to a gene: 13. The CDR3 sequence is CASSLQGGLVGTDTQYF. The CDR3, as DNA: TGTGCCAGCAGCCTCCAAGGGGGACTAGTTGGGACAGATACGCAGTATTTT.